One sample yielded the 6 T cell receptor beta chains listed below, sequenced in a study of T cells after yellow fever vaccination. TCRdb fed the 5' RACE reads into MiXCR, producing one record per CDR3 protein. The sample holds 250,000 to 400,000 distinct CDR3 sequences; 4.1% are singletons and the top ten take 20% to 25%. The sample in question was PBMCs, obtained 5 days after the yellow fever booster vaccination. The receptors shown here come from a man between 18 and 35 years old who received the YFV17D yellow fever vaccine.

The rearrangement joins TRBV7-9 to TRBJ2-5; D ambiguous. The CDR3 consists of 16 residues. Trimming pared 5 bases from V and 2 bases from J, leaving 18 bases between. CDR1 and CDR2 from the germline V gene are SEHNR and FQNEAQ (reference sequence). DNA for the CDR3: TGTGCCAGCAGCCCAGATACCGCTCGGTCACAAGAGACCCAGTACTTC. Its protein is CASSPDTARSQETQYF.

This clonotype was observed at least ten times. The chain combines TRBV5-5 with TRBJ2-7; D is unresolved. Between the trimmed V and J ends, which lost 1 base and 3 bases, there was a span of 11 bases. The CDR3 totals 14 residues. Germline loops: CDR1 SGHKS, CDR2 YYEKEE (reference sequence). CDR3 sequence: CASSLWGRIYEQYV. The CDR3 DNA follows: TGTGCCAGCAGCTTGTGGGGTCGCATCTACGAGCAGTACGTC.

This clonotype was seen more than once but under ten times. The chain carries TRBV12-3 or TRBV12-4 and TRBJ2-4, with D uncertain. This CDR3 has 13 residues. V was pared by 6 bases and J by 3 bases, with 9 bases between. The CDR3 nucleotides read TGTGCCAGCAGGTCTCAATTCAAAAACATTCAGTACTTC. Its protein product is CASRSQFKNIQYF.

In this sample, this clonotype turned up many times. The gene calls are TRBV9 and TRBJ2-3, with 9 bases matching TRBD2. Looked up from germline, CDR1 is SGDLS and CDR2 is YYNGEE. Trimming at V came to 1 base and at J to 2 bases, leaving 5 bases not matched to a gene. The CDR3 length is 16 residues. This CDR3 reads CASSVRSGGYTDTQYF. CDR3 nucleotide sequence: TGTGCCAGCAGCGTACGGAGCGGGGGGTACACAGATACGCAGTATTTT.

This clonotype showed up many times. The V gene is TRBV20-1, the J gene TRBJ2-2; 8 bases line up with TRBD1. This CDR3 is 17 amino acids long. Trimming cost V 4 bases and J 1 base; bases outside gene matches: 11. Per germline, CDR1 DFQATT and CDR2 SNEGSKA (reference sequence). The CDR3 spells CSATGPRGQGNTGELFF. CDR3 in DNA: TGCAGTGCTACAGGCCCCAGGGGGCAAGGGAACACCGGGGAGCTGTTTTTT.

This clonotype was seen repeatedly, ten times or more. The rearrangement joins TRBV18 to TRBJ2-1, with D perhaps TRBD2 (6 bases). Germline CDR1 KGHSH, CDR2 LQKENI. The CDR3 has 15 residues. The V end lost 2 bases, the J end lost 12 bases, and 20 bases lay between the germline ends. The CDR3 here is CASSPSTRTNGGQFF. In DNA, the CDR3 is TGTGCCAGCTCACCATCCACTCGGACCAACGGGGGGCAGTTCTTC.